This entry lists 8 T cell receptor beta chains sequenced from one sample in a study of beta chain features in type 1 diabetes. The whole isolated RNA underwent reverse transcription, so sequencing captured expressed TCRB transcripts. Clones were sequenced by immunoSEQ multiplex PCR, and TCRdb holds only the in-frame ones, with some missing. This table holds under 300,000 clones, roughly 30% found once. The sample comprised central memory CD4+ T cells from blood. Receptors were obtained from a man aged 30 to 39 in good health.

The chain employs TRBV29-1 and TRBJ2-3, with D possibly called TRBD1 or TRBD2 (5 bases each). The CDR3 is 13 residues long. Germline CDR1 and CDR2: SQVTM and ANQGSEA. V lost 5 bases and J 0 bases, leaving 9 bases between the germline ends. CDR3 loop: CSVLGGSTDTQYF. The CDR3 DNA reads as TGCAGCGTTCTTGGGGGTAGCACAGATACGCAGTATTTT.

This rearrangement joins TRBV2 to TRBJ2-7; 9 nucleotides agree with TRBD1. Unmatched junction bases numbered 5, after V lost 3 bases and J lost 2 bases. The CDR3 spans 15 residues. The germline V gene has CDR1 SNHLY and CDR2 FYNNEI. The CDR3 sequence is CASSDWGTGTYEQYF. The DNA of the CDR3 is TGTGCCAGCAGTGATTGGGGGACAGGGACCTACGAGCAGTACTTC.

Details on this clone: In the same sample, other DNA sequences code for this CDR3. The chain joins TRBV30 to TRBJ2-3; D not certain. The CDR3 sequence is 12 residues long. The V end was cut by 4 bases, the J end by 4 bases, with 9 bases between. CDR1 GTSNPN and CDR2 SVGIG come from the germline V gene (reference sequence). As DNA, the CDR3 is TGTGCCTGGAAAGGTGGCGCAGATACGCAGTATTTT. This gives the protein CAWKGGADTQYF. Filled out from reference TRBV30 and TRBJ2-3, the complete variable domain reads SQTIHQWPATLVQPVGSPLSLECTVEGTSNPNLYWYRQAAGRGLQLLFYSVGIGQISSEVPQNLSASRPQDRQFILSSKKLLLSDSGFYLCAWKGGADTQYFGPGTRLTVL.

This clone has just a few counts. The V and J genes are TRBV30 and TRBJ2-1; a possible D gene is TRBD2 (6 bases). The CDR3 covers 14 residues. Trimming removed 2 bases from V and 12 bases from J, with 20 bases in between. Germline CDR1 reads GTSNPN; CDR2 reads SVGIG (reference sequence). CDR3 amino acids: CAWSPWRGGAGQFF. CDR3 nucleotide sequence: TGTGCCTGGAGTCCTTGGCGGGGCGGCGCAGGGCAGTTCTTC.

This clone was seen only a few times. V and J are TRBV7-9 and TRBJ2-7; D call uncertain. Trimming removed 0 bases at V and 1 base at J, with 13 bases between. Germline CDR1 reads SEHNR; CDR2 reads FQNEAQ (reference sequence). There are 16 residues in the CDR3. The CDR3 loop reads CASSLAGSRHSYEQYF. CDR3 coding DNA: TGTGCCAGCAGCTTAGCGGGTAGCCGGCATTCCTACGAGCAGTACTTC.

The chain links TRBV7-2 to TRBJ1-2; TRBD1 matches at 10 bases. The junction had 7 bases not matched to a gene; V was cut back by 1 base and J by 2 bases. Germline CDR1 is SGHTA and CDR2 is FQGNSA. The CDR3 is made up of 17 amino acids. The CDR3 DNA follows: TGTGCCAGCAGCTTAGGAGCTGTGACAGGGGGCAACTATGGCTACACCTTC. It codes for CASSLGAVTGGNYGYTF.

This clone occurred once. The V call is TRBV11-2, the J call TRBJ2-3; 7 positions match TRBD2. The V and J ends lost 3 bases and 4 bases, in that order; junction bases with no gene match: 4. Germline assignment: CDR1 SGHAT and CDR2 FQNNGV. This CDR3 spans 14 amino acids. CDR3 residues: CASSFGGGSDTQYF. The CDR3 DNA is TGTGCCAGCAGCTTCGGCGGGGGATCAGATACGCAGTATTTT.

This clone has a handful of counts. This chain joins TRBV4-2 and TRBJ2-1, with D possibly TRBD2 on 5 matching bases. The V end lost 4 bases, the J end lost 8 bases, and 15 bases lay between the germline ends. This CDR3 has 14 residues. CDR1 is LGHNA and CDR2 is YNFKEQ in the germline V gene. The CDR3 coding sequence is TGTGCCAGCAGCCCCTACGGCGGGTACCATGAGCAGTTCTTC. Translating gives CASSPYGGYHEQFF.